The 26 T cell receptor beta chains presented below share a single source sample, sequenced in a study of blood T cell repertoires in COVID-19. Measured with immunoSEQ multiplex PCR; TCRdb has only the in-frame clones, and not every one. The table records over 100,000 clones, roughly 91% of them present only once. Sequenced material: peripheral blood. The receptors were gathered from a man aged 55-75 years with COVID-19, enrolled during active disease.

In DNA form, the CDR3 reads TGTGCCACCAGTGAGGGGGGACGGAAAAGCAATCAGCCCCAGCATTTT. Protein: CATSEGGRKSNQPQHF. This sequence joins TRBV24-1 and TRBJ1-5, with D possibly TRBD1 on 5 matching bases. The CDR3 covers 16 residues. The V end was cut by 4 bases, the J end by 1 base, with 13 bases between. Per germline, CDR1 KGHDR and CDR2 SFDVKD.

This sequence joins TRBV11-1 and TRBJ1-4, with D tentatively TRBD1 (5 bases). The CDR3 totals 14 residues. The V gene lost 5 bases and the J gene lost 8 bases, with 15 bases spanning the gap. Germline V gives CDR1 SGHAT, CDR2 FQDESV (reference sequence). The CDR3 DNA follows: TGTGCCAGCAGCCAAGGACAAGGGGAAGAAAAACTGTTTTTT. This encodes CASSQGQGEEKLFF.

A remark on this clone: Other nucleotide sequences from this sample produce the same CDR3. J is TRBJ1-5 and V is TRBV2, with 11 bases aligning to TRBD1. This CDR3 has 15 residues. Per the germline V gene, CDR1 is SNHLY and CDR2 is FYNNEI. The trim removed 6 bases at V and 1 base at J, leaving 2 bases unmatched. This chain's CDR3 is CASRGQGASNQPQHF. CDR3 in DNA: TGTGCCAGCAGAGGACAGGGGGCGAGCAATCAGCCCCAGCATTTT.

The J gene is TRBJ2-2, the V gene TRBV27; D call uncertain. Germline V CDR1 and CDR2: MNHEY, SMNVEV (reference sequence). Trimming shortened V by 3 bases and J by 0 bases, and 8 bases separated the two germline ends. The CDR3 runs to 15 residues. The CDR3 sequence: CASSFHQSNTGELFF. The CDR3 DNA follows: TGTGCCAGCAGTTTCCACCAGTCGAACACCGGGGAGCTGTTTTTT.

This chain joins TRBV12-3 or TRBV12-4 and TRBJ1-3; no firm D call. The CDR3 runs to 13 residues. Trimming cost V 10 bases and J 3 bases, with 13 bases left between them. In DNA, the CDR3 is TGTGCCAACAGAGCAGGAGGTGGAAACACCATATATTTT. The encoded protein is CANRAGGGNTIYF.

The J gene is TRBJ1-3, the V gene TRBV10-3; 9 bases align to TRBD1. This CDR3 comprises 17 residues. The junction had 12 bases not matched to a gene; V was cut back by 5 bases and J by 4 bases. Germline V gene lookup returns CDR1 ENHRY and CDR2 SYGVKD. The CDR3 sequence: CAISRNRGQFLGNTIYF. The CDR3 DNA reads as TGTGCCATCAGTAGGAACAGGGGGCAGTTTCTAGGAAACACCATATATTTT.

CDR3 loop: CASSQGALTGVSNQPQHF. CDR3 coding DNA: TGTGCCAGCAGCCAAGGTGCGTTAACAGGGGTTAGCAATCAGCCCCAGCATTTT. This chain joins TRBV4-2 and TRBJ1-5; 7 nucleotides match TRBD1. Germline V lookup: CDR1 LGHNA, CDR2 YNFKEQ. The CDR3 has 18 residues. V trimming: 1 base; J trimming: 0 bases; junction bases outside the gene matches: 9.

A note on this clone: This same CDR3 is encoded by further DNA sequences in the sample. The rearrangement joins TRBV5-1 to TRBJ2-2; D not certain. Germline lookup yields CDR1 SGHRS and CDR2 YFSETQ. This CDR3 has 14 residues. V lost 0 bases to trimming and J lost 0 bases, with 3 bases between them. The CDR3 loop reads CASSLGANTGELFF. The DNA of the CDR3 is TGCGCCAGCAGCTTGGGAGCGAACACCGGGGAGCTGTTTTTT.

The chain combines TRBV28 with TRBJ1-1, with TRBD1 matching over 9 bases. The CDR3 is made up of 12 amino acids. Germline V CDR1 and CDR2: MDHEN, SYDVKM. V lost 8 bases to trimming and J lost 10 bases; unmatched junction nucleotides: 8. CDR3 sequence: CASANRGRGAFF. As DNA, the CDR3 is TGTGCCAGCGCGAACAGGGGGCGCGGAGCTTTCTTT.

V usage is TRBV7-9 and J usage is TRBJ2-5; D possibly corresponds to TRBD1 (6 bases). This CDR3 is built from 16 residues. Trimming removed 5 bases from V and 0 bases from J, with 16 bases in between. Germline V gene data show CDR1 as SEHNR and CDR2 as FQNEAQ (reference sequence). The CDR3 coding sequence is TGTGCCAGCAGCCCGTTGGGGGCAGGGAACCAAGAGACCCAGTACTTC. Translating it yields CASSPLGAGNQETQYF.

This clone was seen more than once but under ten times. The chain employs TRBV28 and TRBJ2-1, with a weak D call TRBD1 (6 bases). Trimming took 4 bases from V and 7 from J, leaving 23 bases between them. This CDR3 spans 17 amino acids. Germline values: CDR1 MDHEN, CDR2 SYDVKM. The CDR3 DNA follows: TGTGCCAGCAGTTGGGGTCCTTGGGCCAAGGGGGTAAATGAGCAGTTCTTC. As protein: CASSWGPWAKGVNEQFF.

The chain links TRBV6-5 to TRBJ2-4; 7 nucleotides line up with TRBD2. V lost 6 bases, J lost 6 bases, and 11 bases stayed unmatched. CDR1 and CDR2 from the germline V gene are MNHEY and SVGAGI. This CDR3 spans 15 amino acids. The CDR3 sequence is CASRRNGGLGNIQYF. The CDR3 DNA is TGTGCCAGCAGACGCAACGGGGGGTTGGGAAACATTCAGTACTTC.

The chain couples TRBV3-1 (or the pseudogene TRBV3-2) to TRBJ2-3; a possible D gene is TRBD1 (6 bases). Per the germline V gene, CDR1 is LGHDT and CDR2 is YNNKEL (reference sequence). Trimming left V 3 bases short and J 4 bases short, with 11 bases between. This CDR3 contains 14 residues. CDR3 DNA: TGTGCCAGCAGCCACAACAGGGCTTCAGATACGCAGTATTTT. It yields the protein CASSHNRASDTQYF.

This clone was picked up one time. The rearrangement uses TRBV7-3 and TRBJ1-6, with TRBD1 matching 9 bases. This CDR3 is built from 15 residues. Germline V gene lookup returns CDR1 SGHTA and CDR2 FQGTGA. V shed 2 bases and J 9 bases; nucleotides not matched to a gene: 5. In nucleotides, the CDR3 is TGTGCCAGCAGCTTACTGGGACAGGGCGGTTCACCCCTCCACTTT. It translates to CASSLLGQGGSPLHF.

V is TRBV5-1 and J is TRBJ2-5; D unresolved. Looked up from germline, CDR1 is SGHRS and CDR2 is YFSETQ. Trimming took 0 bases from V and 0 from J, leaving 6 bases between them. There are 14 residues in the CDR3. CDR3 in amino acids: CASSLEPDQETQYF. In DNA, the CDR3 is TGCGCCAGCAGCTTGGAGCCTGACCAAGAGACCCAGTACTTC.

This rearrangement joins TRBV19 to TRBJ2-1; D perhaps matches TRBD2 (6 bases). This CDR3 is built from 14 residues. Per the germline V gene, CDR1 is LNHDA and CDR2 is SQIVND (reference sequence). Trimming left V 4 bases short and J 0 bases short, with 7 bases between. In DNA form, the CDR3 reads TGTGCCAGTAGTAGACTAGACTCCTACAATGAGCAGTTCTTC. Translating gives CASSRLDSYNEQFF.

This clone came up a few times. The CDR3 DNA follows: TGTGCCAGCAGCTTAAGGGGATACGAATATACGCAGTATTTT. Translating it yields CASSLRGYEYTQYF. The chain combines TRBV11-2 with TRBJ2-3, with a weak D call TRBD1 (5 bases). The CDR3 loop spans 14 amino acids. CDR1 is SGHAT and CDR2 is FQNNGV in the germline V gene. Trimming took off 2 bases at V and 7 bases at J, with 13 bases between the two ends.

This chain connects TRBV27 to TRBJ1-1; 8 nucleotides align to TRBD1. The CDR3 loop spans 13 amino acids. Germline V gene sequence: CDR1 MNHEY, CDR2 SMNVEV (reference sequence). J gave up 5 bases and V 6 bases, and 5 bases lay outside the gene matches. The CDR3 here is CASSRGRMTEAFF. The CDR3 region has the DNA TGTGCCAGCAGCAGGGGGCGCATGACTGAAGCTTTCTTT.

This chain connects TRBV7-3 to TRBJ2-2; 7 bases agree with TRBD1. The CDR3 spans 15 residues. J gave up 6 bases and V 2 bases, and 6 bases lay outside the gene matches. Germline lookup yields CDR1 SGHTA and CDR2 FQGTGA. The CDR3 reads CASSLSGTVAGELFF. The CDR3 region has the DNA TGTGCCAGCAGCTTATCGGGGACAGTGGCCGGGGAGCTGTTTTTT.

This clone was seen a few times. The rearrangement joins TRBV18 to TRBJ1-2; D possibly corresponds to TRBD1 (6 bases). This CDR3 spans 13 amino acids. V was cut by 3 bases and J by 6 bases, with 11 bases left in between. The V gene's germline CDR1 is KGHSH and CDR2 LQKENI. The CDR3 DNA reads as TGTGCCAGCTCACCGAGGACAGTGGATGGCTACACCTTC. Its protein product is CASSPRTVDGYTF.

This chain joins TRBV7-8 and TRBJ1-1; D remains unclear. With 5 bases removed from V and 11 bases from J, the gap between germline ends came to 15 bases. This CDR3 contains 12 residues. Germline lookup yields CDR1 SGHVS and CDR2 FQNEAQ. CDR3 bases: TGTGCCAGCAGCCCAAAGAAAAGTGCGGCTTTCTTT. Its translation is CASSPKKSAAFF.

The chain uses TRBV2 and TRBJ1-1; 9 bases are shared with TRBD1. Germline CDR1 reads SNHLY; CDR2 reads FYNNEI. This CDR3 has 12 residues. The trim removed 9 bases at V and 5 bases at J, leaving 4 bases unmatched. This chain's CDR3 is CASTDRGTEAFF. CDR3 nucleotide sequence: TGTGCCAGTACGGACAGGGGAACTGAAGCTTTCTTT.

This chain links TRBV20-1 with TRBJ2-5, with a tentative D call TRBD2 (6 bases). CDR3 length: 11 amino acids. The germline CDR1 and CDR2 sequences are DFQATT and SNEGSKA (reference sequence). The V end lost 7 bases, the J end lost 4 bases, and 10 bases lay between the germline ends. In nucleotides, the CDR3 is TGCAGTGTATGGAGGGGAGAGACCCAGTACTTC. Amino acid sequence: CSVWRGETQYF.

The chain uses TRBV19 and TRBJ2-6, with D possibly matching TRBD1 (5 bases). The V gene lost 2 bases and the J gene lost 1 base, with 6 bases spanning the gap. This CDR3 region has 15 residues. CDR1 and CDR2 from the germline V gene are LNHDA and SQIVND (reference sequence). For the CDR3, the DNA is TGTGCCAGTAGTATACCAGGGTCTGGGGCCAACGTCCTGACTTTC. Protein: CASSIPGSGANVLTF.

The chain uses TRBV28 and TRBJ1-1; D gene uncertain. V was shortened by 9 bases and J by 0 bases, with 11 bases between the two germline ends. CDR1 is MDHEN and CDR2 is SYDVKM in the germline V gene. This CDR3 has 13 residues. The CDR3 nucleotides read TGTGCCAGTCGTGAGGTTGTGAACACTGAAGCTTTCTTT. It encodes CASREVVNTEAFF.

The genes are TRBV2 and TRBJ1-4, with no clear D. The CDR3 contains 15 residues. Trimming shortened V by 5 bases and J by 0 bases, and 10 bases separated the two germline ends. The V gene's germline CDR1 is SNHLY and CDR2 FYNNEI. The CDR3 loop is CASSSPSATNEKLFF. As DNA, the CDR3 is TGTGCCAGCAGTTCCCCCTCGGCAACTAATGAAAAACTGTTTTTT.